The clone carrying this TCR beta chain has only a few counts. Germline CDR1 reads MGHRA; CDR2 reads YSYEKL. CDR3 size: 17 residues. The V segment lost 5 bases and the J segment 0 bases; nucleotides outside the gene matches: 6. This record comes from a study of T cells after yellow fever vaccination. General study points: Abundant contaminating clonotypes from the bulk population could appear in FACS-sorted repertoires.

TCRdb used MiXCR to reprocess the 5' RACE reads, holding one entry per CDR3 protein. Of around 88,000 distinct CDR3 sequences in the sample, 13% were seen once. Sequenced here: CD8+ T cells not binding an NS4B(214-222) dextramer, sorted from PBMCs, sampled roughly 20 days after the first yellow fever vaccination. The chain carries TRBV4-1 and TRBJ2-1, with 11 positions matching TRBD2. This receptor was identified in a man younger than 30 who received the YFV17D yellow fever vaccine. The CDR3 DNA reads TGCGCCAGCAGCAGGGGACTAGCGGAGAGCTCCTACAATGAGCAGTTCTTC. It translates to CASSRGLAESSYNEQFF.